The clone carrying this TCR beta chain was detected many times. V lost 4 bases, J lost 5 bases, and 17 bases lay in between. From germline, CDR1 is GTSNPN and CDR2 SVGIG (reference sequence). The CDR3 runs to 14 residues. All of the isolated RNA was reverse transcribed, so expressed TCRB transcripts were sequenced. Generated by immunoSEQ multiplex PCR, the TCRdb table keeps only in-frame clones and is missing some. The sample carries 150,000 to 170,000 clones, under 9.5% recorded once. This entry is derived from a study of beta chain features in type 1 diabetes. Study context: Patients did not differ from healthy donors in age, gender or cell yield.

The TCR comes from a man aged 18 to 29 in good health. Sequencing was performed on central memory CD4+ T cells from blood. The V call is TRBV30, the J call TRBJ1-2; D is unresolved. CDR3 amino acids: CAWTPGPQLYGYTF. The CDR3 DNA is TGTGCCTGGACTCCGGGTCCCCAACTTTATGGCTACACCTTC.